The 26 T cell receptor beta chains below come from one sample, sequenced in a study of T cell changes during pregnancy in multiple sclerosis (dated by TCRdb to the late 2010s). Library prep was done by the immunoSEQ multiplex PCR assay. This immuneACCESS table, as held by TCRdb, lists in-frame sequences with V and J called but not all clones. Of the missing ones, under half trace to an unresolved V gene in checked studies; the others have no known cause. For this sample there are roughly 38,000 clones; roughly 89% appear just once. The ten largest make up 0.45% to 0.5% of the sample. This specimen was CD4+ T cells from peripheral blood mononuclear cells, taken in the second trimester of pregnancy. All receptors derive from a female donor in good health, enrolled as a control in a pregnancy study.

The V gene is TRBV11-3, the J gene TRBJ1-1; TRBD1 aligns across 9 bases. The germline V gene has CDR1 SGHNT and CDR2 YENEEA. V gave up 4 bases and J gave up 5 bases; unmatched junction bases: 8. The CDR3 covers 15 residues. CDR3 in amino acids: CASSSGQGRETEAFF. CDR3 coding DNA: TGTGCCAGCAGCTCCGGACAGGGGAGGGAAACTGAAGCTTTCTTT.

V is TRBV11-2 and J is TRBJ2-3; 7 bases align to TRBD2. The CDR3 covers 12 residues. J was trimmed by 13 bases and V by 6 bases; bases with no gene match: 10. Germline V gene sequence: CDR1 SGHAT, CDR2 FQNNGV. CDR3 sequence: CASRGRGKQEYF. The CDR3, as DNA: TGTGCCAGCAGGGGGAGGGGTAAGCAGGAGTATTTT.

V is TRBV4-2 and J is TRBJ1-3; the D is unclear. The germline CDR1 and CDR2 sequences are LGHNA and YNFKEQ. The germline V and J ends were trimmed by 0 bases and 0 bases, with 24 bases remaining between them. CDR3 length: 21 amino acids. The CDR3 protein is CASSQEEIAPGRLSSGNTIYF. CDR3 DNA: TGTGCCAGCAGCCAAGAAGAGATTGCCCCCGGGAGGTTAAGCTCTGGAAACACCATATATTTT.

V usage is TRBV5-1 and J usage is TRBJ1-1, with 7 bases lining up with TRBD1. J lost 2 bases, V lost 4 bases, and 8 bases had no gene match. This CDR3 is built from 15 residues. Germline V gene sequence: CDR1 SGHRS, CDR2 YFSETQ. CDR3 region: CASSRGTAVNTEAFF. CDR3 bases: TGCGCCAGCAGCCGGGGGACAGCAGTAAACACTGAAGCTTTCTTT.

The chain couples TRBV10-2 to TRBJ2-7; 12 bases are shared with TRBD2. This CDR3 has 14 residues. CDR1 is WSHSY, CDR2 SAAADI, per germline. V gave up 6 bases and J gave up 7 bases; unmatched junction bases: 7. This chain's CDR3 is CASRELAGGQEQYF. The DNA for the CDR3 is TGCGCCAGCAGGGAACTAGCGGGAGGTCAAGAGCAGTACTTC.

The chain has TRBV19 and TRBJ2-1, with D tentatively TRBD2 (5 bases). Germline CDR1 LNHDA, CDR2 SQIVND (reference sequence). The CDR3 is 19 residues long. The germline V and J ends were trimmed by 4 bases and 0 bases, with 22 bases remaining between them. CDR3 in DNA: TGTGCCAGTAGTACGTTTAAGCGGTGGGCGTCACGCTCCTACAATGAGCAGTTCTTC. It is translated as CASSTFKRWASRSYNEQFF.

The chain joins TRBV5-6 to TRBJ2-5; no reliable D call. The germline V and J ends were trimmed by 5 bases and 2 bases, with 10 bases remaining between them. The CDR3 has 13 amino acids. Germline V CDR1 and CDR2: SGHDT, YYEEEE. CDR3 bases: TGTGCCAGCAGACCCGACTCGCAAGAGACCCAGTACTTC. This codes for CASRPDSQETQYF.

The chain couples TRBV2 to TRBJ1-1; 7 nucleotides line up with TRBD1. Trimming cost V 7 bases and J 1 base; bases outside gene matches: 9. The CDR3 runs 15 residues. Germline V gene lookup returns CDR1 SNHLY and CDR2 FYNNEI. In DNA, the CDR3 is TGTGCCAGCACCGGGCAGGGGGTGGGGAACACTGAAGCTTTCTTT. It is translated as CASTGQGVGNTEAFF.

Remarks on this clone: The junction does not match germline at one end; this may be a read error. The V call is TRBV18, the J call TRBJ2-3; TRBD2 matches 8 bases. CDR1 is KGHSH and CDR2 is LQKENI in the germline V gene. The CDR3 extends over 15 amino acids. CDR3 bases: TGTGCCAGCTCGCCACTAGCGGCGCAGACAGATACGCAGTATTTT. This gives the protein CASSPLAAQTDTQYF.

In nucleotides, the CDR3 is TGTGCCAGCAGCTCAACCGGGACAGGGGGCGCCACGCAGTATTTT. Its protein is CASSSTGTGGATQYF. The rearrangement uses TRBV7-2 and TRBJ2-3; 12 nucleotides align to TRBD1. Germline-derived CDR1 and CDR2 are SGHTA and FQGNSA. The trim removed 4 bases at V and 9 bases at J, leaving 8 bases unmatched. This CDR3 has 15 amino acids.

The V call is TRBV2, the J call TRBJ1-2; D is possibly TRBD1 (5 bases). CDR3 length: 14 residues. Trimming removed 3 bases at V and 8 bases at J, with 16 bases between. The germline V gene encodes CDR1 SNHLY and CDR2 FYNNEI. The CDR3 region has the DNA TGTGCCAGCAGTGATCCGACCCTAAGGGGCGGCTACACCTTC. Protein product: CASSDPTLRGGYTF.

CDR3 sequence (DNA): TGTGCCAGCAGCTTGAGACTAGCCCGAGATACGCAGTATTTT. Translation gives CASSLRLARDTQYF. V gene TRBV6-5 combines with J gene TRBJ2-3, with 7 positions matching TRBD2. Germline V gives CDR1 MNHEY, CDR2 SVGAGI. This CDR3 has 14 amino acids. The J segment lost 5 bases and the V segment lost 6 bases, leaving 8 bases of the junction unmatched.

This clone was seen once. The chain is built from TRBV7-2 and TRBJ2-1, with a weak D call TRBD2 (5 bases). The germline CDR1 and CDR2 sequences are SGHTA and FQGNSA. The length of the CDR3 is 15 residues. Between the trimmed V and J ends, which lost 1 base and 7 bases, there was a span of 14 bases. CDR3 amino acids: CASSLGTQGPNEQFF. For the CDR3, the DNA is TGTGCCAGCAGCTTAGGGACTCAAGGCCCGAATGAGCAGTTCTTC.

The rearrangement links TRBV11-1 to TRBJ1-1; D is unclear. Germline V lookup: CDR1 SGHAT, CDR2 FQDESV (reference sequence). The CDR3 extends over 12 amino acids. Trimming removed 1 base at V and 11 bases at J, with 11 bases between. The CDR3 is CASSLDQALAFF. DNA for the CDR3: TGTGCCAGCAGCTTAGATCAGGCTCTGGCTTTCTTT.

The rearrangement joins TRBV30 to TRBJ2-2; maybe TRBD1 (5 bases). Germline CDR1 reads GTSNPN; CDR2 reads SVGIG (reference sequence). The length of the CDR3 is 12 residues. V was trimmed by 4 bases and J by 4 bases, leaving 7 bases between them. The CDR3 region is CAWTGRTGELFF. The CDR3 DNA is TGTGCCTGGACAGGGCGCACCGGGGAGCTGTTTTTT.

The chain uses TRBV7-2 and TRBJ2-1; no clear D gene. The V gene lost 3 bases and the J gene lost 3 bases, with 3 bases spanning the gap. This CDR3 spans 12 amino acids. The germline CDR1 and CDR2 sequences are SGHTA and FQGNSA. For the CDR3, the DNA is TGTGCCAGCAGCTTCAGCTACAATGAGCAGTTCTTC. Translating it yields CASSFSYNEQFF.

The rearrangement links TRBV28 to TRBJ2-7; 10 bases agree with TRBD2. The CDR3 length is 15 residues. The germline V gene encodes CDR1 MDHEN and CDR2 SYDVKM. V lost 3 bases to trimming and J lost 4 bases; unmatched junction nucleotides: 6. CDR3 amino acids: CASSFLAGDGYEQYF. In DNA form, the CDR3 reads TGTGCCAGCAGTTTTCTAGCGGGAGACGGGTACGAGCAGTACTTC.

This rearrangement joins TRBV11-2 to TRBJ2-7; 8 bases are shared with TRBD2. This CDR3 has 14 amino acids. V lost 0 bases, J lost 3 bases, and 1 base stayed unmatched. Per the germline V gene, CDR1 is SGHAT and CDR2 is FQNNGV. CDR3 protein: CASSLDRGGYEQYF. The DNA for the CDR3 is TGTGCCAGCAGCTTAGACCGGGGGGGCTACGAGCAGTACTTC.

The CDR3 DNA reads TGCGCCAGCAGCCCGACTAGCGGGGCCTACGAGCAGTACTTC. It yields the protein CASSPTSGAYEQYF. The chain combines TRBV5-1 with TRBJ2-7; TRBD2 matches 11 bases. The germline gives CDR1 SGHRS, CDR2 YFSETQ. The CDR3 sequence is 14 residues long. Trimming took 4 bases from V and 2 from J; bases not matched to a gene: 2.

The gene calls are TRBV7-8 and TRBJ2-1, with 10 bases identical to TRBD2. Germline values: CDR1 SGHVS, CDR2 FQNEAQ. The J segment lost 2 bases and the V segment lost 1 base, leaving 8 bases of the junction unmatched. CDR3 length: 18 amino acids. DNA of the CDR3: TGTGCCAGCAGCTTAGGTATTGCTAGCGGGAGTGCCTACAATGAGCAGTTCTTC. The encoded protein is CASSLGIASGSAYNEQFF.

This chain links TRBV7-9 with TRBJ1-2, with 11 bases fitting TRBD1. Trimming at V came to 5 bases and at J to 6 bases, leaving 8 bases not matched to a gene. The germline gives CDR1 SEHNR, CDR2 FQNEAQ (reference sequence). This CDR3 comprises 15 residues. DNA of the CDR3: TGTGCCAGCAGCCTGAAGGGACAGGGGGGCGATGGCTACACCTTC. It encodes CASSLKGQGGDGYTF.

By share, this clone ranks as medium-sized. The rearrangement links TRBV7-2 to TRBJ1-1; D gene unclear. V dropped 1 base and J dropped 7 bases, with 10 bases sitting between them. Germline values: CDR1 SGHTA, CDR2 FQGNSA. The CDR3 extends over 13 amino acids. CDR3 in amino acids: CASSLVDWLEAFF. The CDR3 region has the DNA TGTGCCAGCAGCTTAGTCGATTGGCTTGAAGCTTTCTTT.

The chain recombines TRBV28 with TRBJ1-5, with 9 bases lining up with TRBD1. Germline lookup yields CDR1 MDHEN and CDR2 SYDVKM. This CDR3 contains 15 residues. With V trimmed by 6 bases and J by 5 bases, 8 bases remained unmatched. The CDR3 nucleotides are TGTGCCAGCAGATCTACAGGGGGCGTCGATCAGCCCCAGCATTTT. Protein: CASRSTGGVDQPQHF.

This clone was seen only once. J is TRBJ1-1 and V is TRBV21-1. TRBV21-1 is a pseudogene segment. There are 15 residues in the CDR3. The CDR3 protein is CASSKASEGNTEAFF. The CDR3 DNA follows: TGTGCCAGCAGCAAAGCGTCAGAGGGGAACACTGAAGCTTTCTTT.

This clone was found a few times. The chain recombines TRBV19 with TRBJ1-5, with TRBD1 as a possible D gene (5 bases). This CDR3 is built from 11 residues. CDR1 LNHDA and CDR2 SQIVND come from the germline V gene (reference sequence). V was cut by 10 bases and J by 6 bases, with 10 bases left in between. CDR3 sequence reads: CATGGVQPQHF. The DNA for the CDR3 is TGTGCCACCGGGGGGGTTCAGCCCCAGCATTTT.

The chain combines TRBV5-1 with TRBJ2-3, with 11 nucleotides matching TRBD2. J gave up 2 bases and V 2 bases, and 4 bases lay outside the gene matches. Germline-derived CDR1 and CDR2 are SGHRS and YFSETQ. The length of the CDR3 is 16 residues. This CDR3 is CASSLNSGGATDTQYF. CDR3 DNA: TGCGCCAGCAGCTTAAATAGCGGGGGGGCCACAGATACGCAGTATTTT.